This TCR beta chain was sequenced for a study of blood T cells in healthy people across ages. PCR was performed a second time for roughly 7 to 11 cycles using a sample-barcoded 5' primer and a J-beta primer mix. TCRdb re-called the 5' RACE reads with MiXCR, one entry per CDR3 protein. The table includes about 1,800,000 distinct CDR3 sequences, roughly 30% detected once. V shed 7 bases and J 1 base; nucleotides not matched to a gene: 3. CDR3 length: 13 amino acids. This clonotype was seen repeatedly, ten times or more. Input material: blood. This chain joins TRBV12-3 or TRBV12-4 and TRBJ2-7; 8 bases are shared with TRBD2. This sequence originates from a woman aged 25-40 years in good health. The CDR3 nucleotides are TGTGCCAGCATGGGACTAGTTTCCTACGAGCAGTACTTC. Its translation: CASMGLVSYEQYF.